The clone carrying this TCR beta chain has only a few counts. A single-stranded UMI oligo with SP2 sequence was ligated to cDNA 3' ends. First-round PCR used 4 to 5 cycles and beta primers RC1.1 and RC1.2 covering TRBC1 and TRBC2. TCRdb reprocessed the UMI-ligation and nested PCR reads with MiXCR, giving one entry per CDR3 protein. The table records 45,000 to 65,000 distinct CDR3 sequences, about 12% of them present only once. This specimen comes from a study of quantifying T cell responses using KT2 cells. On the study more broadly: RNA was reverse transcribed with TCR alpha and beta constant-region primers. The second PCR ran as a qPCR until a predetermined fluorescence threshold was reached.

The sample is PBMC spiked with counted cells of clone KT2. The germline CDR1 and CDR2 sequences are MNHNY and SVGAGI (reference sequence). The CDR3 is 15 residues long. V dropped 6 bases and J dropped 6 bases, with 18 bases sitting between them. Material for sequencing was PBMCs spiked with cells of the T cell clone KT2. The source of this sequence is a human donor. The J gene is TRBJ1-5, the V gene TRBV6-6; D gene unclear. CDR3 nucleotides: TGTGCCAGCAGCCCCCCGGGAGGAACGGGTCAGCCCCAGCATTTT. Translation: CASSPPGGTGQPQHF.